This T cell receptor (beta chain) was observed in a study of T cell responses to AZD1222 COVID-19 vaccine. The data were produced by immunoSEQ multiplex PCR, yet TCRdb's version contains in-frame clones alone and is incomplete. The sample lists around 150,000 clones; approximately 92% were seen once. Study-level points and caveats: Among vaccine-associated CD4 TCRs, coverage spanned spike, with dominance at 160-218 and 743-854.

In its sample, this clone was seen once. The antigen is not known. CDR3 length equals 15 residues. Trimming stripped 5 bases from V and 3 bases from J, with 15 bases between. Germline V CDR1 and CDR2: MNHEY, SMNVEV (reference sequence). This sample comprised peripheral blood, obtained on day 0 of AZD1222 vaccination. The clonotype originates from an adult in good health. V is TRBV27 and J is TRBJ2-3; D possibly corresponds to TRBD1 (6 bases). Here the CDR3 DNA reads TGTGCCAGCAGTCTAAACAGGGTAGTGACAGATACGCAGTATTTT. This gives the protein CASSLNRVVTDTQYF.